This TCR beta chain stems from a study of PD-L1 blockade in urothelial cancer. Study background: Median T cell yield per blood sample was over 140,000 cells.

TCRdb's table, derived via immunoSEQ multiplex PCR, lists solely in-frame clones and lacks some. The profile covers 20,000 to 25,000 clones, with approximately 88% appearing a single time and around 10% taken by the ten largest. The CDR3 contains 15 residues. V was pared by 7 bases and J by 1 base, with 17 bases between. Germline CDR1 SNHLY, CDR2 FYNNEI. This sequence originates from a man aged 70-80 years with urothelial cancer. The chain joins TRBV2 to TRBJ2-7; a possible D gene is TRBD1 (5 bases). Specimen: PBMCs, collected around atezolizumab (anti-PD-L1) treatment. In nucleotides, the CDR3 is TGTGCCAGCAACATCCAGGGCCCAGAATCCTACGAGCAGTACTTC. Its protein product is CASNIQGPESYEQYF.